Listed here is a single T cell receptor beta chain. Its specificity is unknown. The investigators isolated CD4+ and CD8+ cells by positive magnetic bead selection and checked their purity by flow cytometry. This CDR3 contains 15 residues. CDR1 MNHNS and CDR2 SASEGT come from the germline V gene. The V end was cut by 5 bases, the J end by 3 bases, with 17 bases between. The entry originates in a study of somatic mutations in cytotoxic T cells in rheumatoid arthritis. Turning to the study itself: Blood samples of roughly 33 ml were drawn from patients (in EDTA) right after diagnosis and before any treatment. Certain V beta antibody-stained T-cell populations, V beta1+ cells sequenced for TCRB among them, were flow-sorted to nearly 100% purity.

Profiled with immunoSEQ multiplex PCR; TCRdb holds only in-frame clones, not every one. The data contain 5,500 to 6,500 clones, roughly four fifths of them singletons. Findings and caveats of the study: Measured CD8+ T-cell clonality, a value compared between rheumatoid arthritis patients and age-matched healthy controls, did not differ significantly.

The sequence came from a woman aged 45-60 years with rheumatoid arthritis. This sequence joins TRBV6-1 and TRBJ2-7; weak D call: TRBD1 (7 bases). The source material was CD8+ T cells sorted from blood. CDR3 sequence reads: CASSIPDREDYEQYF. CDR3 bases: TGTGCCAGCAGTATCCCCGACAGGGAGGACTACGAGCAGTACTTC.